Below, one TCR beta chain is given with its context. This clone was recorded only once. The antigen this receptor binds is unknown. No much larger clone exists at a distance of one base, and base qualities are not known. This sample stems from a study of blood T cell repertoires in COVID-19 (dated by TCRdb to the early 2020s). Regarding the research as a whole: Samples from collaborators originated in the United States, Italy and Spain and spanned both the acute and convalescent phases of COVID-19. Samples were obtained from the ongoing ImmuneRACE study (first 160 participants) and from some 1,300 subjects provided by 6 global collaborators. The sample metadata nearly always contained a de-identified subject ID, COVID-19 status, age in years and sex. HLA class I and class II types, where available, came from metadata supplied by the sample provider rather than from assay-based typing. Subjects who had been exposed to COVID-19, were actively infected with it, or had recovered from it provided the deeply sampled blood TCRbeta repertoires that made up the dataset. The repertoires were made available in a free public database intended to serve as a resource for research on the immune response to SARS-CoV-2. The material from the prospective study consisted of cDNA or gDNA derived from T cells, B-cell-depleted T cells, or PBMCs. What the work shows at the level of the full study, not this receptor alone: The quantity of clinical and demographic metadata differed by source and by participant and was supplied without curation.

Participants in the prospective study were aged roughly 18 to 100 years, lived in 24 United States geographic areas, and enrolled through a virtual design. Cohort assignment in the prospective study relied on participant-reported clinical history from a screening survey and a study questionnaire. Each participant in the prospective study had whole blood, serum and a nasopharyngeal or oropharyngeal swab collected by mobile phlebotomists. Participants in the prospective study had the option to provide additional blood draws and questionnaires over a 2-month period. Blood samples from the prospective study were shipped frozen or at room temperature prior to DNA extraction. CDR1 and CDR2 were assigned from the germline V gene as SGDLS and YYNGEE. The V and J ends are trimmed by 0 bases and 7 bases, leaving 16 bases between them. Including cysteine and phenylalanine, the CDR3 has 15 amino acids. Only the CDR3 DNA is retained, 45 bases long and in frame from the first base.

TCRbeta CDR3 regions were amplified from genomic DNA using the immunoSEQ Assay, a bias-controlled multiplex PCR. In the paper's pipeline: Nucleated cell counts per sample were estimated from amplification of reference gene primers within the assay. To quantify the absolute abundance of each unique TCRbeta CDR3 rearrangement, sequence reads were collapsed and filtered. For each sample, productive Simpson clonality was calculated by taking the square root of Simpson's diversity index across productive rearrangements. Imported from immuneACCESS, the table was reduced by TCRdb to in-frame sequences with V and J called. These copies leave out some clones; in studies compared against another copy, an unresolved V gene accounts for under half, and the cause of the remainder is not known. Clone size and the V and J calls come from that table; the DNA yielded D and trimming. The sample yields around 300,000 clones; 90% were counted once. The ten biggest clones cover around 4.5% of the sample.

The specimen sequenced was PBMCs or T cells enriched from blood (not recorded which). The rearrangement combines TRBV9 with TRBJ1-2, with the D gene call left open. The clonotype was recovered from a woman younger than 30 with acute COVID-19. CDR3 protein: CASSVDLMWQSGYTF. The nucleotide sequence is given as TGTGCCAGCAGCGTAGATCTTATGTGGCAGTCTGGCTACACCTTC. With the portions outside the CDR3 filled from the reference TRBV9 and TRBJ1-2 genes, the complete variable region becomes DSGVTQTPKHLITATGQRVTLRCSPRSGDLSVYWYQQSLDQGLQFLIQYYNGEERAKGNILERFSAQQFPDLHSELNLSSLELGDSALYFCASSVDLMWQSGYTFGSGTRLTVV.